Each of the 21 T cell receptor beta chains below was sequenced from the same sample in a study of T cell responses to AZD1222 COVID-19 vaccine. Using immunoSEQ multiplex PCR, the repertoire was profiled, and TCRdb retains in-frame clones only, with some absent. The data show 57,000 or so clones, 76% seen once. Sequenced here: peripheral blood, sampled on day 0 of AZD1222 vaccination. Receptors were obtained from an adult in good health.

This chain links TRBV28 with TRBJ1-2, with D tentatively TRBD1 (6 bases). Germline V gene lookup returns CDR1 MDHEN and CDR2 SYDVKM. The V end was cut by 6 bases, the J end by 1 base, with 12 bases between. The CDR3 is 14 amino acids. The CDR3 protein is CASSPGGFNYGYTF. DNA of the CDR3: TGTGCCAGCAGCCCCGGGGGCTTTAACTATGGCTACACCTTC.

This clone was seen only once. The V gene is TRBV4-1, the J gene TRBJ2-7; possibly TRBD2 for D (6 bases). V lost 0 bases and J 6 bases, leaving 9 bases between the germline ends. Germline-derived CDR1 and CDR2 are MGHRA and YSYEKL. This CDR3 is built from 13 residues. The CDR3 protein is CASSQERRGEQYF. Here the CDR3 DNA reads TGCGCCAGCAGCCAAGAGAGGCGGGGCGAGCAGTACTTC.

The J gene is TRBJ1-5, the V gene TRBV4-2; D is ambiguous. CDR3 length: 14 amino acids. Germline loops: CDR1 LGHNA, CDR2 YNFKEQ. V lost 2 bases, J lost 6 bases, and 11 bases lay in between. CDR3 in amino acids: CASSQHQGGQPQHF. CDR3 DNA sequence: TGTGCCAGCAGCCAACACCAAGGTGGTCAGCCCCAGCATTTT.

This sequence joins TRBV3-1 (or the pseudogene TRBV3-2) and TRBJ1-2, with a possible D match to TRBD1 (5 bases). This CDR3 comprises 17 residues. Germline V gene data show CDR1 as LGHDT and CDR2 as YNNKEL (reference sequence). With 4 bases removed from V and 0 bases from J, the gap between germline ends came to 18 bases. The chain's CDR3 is CASSRTGYQGSNYGYTF. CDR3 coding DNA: TGTGCCAGCAGCCGTACAGGTTATCAAGGTTCTAACTATGGCTACACCTTC.

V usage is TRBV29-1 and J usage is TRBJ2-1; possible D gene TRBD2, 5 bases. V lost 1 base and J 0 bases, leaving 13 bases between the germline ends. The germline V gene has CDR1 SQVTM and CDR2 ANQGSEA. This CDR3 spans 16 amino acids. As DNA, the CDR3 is TGCAGCGTTGAAGGGACTTCTTCTAACTCCTACAATGAGCAGTTCTTC. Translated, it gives CSVEGTSSNSYNEQFF.

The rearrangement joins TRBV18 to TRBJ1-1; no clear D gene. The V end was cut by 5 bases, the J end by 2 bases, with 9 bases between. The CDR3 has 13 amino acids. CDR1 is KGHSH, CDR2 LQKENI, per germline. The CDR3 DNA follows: TGTGCCAGCTCAATCAAGGAAAACACTGAAGCTTTCTTT. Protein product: CASSIKENTEAFF.

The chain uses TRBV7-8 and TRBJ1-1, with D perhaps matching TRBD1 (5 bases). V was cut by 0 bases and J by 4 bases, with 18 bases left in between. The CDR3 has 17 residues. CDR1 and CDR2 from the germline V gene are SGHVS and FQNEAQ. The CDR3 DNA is TGTGCCAGCAGCTTAGCGATTTTGATTGGGGGACGCACTGAAGCTTTCTTT. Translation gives CASSLAILIGGRTEAFF.

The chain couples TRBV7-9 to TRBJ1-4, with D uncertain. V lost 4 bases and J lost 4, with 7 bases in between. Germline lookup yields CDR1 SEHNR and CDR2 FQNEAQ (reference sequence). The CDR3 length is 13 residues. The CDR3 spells CASSSGVNEKLFF. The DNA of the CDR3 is TGTGCCAGCAGCTCGGGAGTTAATGAAAAACTGTTTTTT.

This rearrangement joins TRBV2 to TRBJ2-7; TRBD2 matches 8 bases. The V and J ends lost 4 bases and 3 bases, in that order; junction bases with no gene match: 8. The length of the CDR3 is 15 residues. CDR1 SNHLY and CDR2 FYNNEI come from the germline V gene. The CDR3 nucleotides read TGTGCCAGCAGTGGAGCGGGGGAGTCGTACTACGAGCAGTACTTC. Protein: CASSGAGESYYEQYF.

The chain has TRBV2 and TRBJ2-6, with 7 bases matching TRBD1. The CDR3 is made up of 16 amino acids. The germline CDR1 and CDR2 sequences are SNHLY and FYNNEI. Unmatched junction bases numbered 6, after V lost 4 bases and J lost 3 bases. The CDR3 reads CASSVQGSGGANVLTF. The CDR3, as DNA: TGTGCCAGCAGTGTACAGGGGTCTGGTGGGGCCAACGTCCTGACTTTC. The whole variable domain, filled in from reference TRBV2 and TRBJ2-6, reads EPEVTQTPSHQVTQMGQEVILRCVPISNHLYFYWYRQILGQKVEFLVSFYNNEISEKSEIFDDQFSVERPDGSNFTLKIRSTKLEDSAMYFCASSVQGSGGANVLTFGAGSRLTVL.

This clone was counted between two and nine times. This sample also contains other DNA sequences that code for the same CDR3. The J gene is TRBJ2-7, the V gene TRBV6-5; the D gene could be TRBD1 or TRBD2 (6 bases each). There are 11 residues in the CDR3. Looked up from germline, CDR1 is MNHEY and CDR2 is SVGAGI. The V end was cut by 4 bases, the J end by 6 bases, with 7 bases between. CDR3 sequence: CASSSGAEQYF. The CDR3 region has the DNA TGTGCCAGCAGTTCGGGGGCCGAGCAGTACTTC.

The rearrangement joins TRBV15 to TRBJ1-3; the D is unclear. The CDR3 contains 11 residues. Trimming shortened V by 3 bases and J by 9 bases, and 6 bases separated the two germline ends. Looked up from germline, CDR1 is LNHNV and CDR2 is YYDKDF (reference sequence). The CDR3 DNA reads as TGTGCCACCAGCAGCCACTCCACCATATATTTT. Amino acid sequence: CATSSHSTIYF.

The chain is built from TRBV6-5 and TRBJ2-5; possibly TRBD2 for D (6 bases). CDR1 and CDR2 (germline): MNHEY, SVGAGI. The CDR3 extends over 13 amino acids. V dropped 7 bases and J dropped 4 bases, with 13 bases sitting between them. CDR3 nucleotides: TGTGCCAGCACGGCGCAGGAGGGAGAGACCCAGTACTTC. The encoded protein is CASTAQEGETQYF.

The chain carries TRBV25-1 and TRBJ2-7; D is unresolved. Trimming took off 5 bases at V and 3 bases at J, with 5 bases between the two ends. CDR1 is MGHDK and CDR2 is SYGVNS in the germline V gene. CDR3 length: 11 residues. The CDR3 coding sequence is TGTGCCAGCAGTCAAGGCTACGAGCAGTACTTC. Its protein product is CASSQGYEQYF.

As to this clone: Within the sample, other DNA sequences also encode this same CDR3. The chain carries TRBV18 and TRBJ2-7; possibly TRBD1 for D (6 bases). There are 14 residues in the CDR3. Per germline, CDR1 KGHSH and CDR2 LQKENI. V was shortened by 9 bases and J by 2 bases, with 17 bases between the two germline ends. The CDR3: CASSGPGQTYEQYF. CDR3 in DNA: TGTGCCAGTTCAGGCCCAGGACAGACCTACGAGCAGTACTTC.

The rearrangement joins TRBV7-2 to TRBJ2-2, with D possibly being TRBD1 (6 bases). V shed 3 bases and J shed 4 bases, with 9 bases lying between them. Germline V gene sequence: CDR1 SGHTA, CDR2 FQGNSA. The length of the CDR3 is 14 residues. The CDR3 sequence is CASSFSRGTGELFF. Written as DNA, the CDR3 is TGTGCCAGCAGCTTTTCCAGGGGCACCGGGGAGCTGTTTTTT.

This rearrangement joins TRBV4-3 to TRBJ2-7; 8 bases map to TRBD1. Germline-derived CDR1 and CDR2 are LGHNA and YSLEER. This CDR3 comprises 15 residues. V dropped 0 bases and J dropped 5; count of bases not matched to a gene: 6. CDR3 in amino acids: CASSQDRTGGNEQYF. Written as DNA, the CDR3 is TGCGCCAGCAGCCAAGATAGAACAGGGGGAAACGAGCAGTACTTC.

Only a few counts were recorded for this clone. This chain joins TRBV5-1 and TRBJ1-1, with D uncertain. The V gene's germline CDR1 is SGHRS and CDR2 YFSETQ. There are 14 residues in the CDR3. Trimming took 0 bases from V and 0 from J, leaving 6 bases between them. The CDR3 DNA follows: TGCGCCAGCAGCTTGGGCTCGGTGAACACTGAAGCTTTCTTT. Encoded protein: CASSLGSVNTEAFF.

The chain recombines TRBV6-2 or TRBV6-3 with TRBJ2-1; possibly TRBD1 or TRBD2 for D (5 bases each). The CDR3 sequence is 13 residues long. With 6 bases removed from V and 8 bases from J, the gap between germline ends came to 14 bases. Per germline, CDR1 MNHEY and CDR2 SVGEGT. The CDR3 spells CASSFGRGDEQFF. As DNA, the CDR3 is TGTGCCAGCAGCTTCGGCCGGGGCGATGAGCAGTTCTTC.

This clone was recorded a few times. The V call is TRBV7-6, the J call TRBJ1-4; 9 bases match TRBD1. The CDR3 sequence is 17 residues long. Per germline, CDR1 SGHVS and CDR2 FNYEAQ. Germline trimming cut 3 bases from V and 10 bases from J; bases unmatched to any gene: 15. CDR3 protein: CASSFSDHRDRDVKLFF. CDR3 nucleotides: TGTGCCAGCAGCTTCTCCGACCACCGGGACAGGGACGTAAAACTGTTTTTT.

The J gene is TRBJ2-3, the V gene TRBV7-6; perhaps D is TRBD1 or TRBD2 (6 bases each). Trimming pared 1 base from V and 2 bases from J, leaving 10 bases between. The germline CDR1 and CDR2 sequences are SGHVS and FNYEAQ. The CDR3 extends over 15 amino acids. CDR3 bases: TGTGCCAGCAGCTTAGGAGGGGGGCCCACAGATACGCAGTATTTT. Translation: CASSLGGGPTDTQYF.